This T cell receptor (beta chain) was captured by sequencing in a study of identical twins. General study points: Invariant populations such as MAIT and iNKT cells could partly muddle zero-insertion analyses. Fewer insertions were carried by abundant cord blood beta clonotypes, but none was seen in memory repertoires. The conclusions drew on cross-sectional statistical analysis instead of tracking the same donors.

The CDR3 spans 14 residues. Per germline, CDR1 GTSNPN and CDR2 SVGIG (reference sequence). Trimming shortened V by 2 bases and J by 1 base, and 10 bases separated the two germline ends. Unique molecular identifiers were present on the cDNA, which also gained a universal primer site by template switching. TCRdb recomputed calls from the 5' RACE reads with MiXCR, one row per CDR3 protein. This sample has under 250,000 distinct CDR3 sequences, with over 8% found just once. For this clonotype: Antigen: not known.

The material sequenced was memory (CD45RO+) T cells sorted from blood. The TCR originated in a woman aged 18-29 years in good health. V is TRBV30 and J is TRBJ2-3; D remains unclear. In nucleotides, the CDR3 is TGTGCCTGGAGTAGGAGTCAAGGCACAGATACGCAGTATTTT. Amino acids: CAWSRSQGTDTQYF.